This TCR beta chain was identified in a study of Graves' ophthalmopathy and Graves' hyperthyroidism (dated by TCRdb to between 2017 and 2018). For context, the study as a whole: Peripheral blood samples were taken at the time of initial diagnosis, before any treatment was given. The roughly 91 discovery patients were randomly split 7:3 into training and test sets. A discovery set of 100 or so patients (roughly 41 ophthalmopathy, 57 stable hyperthyroidism) was enrolled to explore V-J signatures distinguishing ophthalmopathy from hyperthyroidism. Once sampling was done, hyperthyroidism patients were given methimazole at a starting dose of 30 mg daily, while ophthalmopathy patients were given high-dose intravenous methylprednisolone. In roughly 6 hyperthyroidism patients, T-cell repertoires of thyroid tissue and blood were compared. TCR beta repertoire signatures were used to distinguish Graves' ophthalmopathy from Graves' hyperthyroidism and to predict progression to ophthalmopathy. In total, 135 blood samples were TCR-sequenced: around 42 ophthalmopathy, approximately 75 hyperthyroidism and some 17 hyperthyroidism-to-ophthalmopathy patients. An independent validation cohort was composed of roughly 18 hyperthyroidism patients and about 17 patients who later progressed from hyperthyroidism to ophthalmopathy. Overall study outcomes, separate from this receptor: In validation, the model predicted ophthalmopathy progression with 70.59% sensitivity and about 77% specificity; about a dozen predicted patients were CT-confirmed with GO in a median of roughly 6.8 months. In cross-validation, the 13-signature model distinguished ophthalmopathy from stable hyperthyroidism with around 90% sensitivity and over 81% specificity, while in the test set the corresponding values were about 80% and 75%. No statistical method was used to set the sample size in advance, and the investigators knew which group each participant was assigned to. Most of the expanded thyroid clonotypes with a frequency above 0.001 were also detected in blood, and it was suggested that the thyroid immune response may be reflected by blood repertoires.

For repertoire sequencing, TCR beta CDR3 regions were amplified from RNA transcripts. The first round of RT-PCR was done with HTBI primers and the Qiagen OneStep RT-PCR kit, and was followed by a second round of multiplex PCR, then size selection and purification. Libraries were sequenced paired-end with 100 bp reads on an Illumina HiSeq2000. In the original analysis: SOAPnuke was used to process the reads, removing any read that contained adapters or uncalled bases, had a mean Phred below 15, or lacked an exact match to the constant primer or identifier. High-quality paired reads were merged with COPE v1.2.5. Each unique nucleotide sequence was defined as a clonotype, and clonotypes were aligned to IMGT TRB V, D and J references with MiTCR v1.1. Only V-J combinations with frequency above 0.0001 were analysed, covering approximately 99% of repertoires. For each V-J combination, a TCR clonal expansion and chaos score was defined as the ratio of F50 clonal expansion to chaos observed in the TCRdist matrix. Welch's t-statistics and random forest were used to narrow the features down to around 12 V-J combinations, which were then fed into a naive Bayes classifier. The Morisita-Horn index was used to measure how similar the thyroid and blood repertoires were. TCRdb trimmed the raw reads at Q25, called clones with MiXCR and kept productive beta chains. Entries that share a CDR3 protein sequence are merged under the most common genes and DNA. Clone size and V and J calls follow TCRdb, not the original study. The sample table records over 450,000 distinct CDR3 sequences; over 13% of these occur just once. About 9.4% of the sample comes from the top ten.

Ophthalmopathy patients had moderately to severely active disease, Clinical Activity Score of at least 3, NOSPECS grade of at least 4, and disease duration under 3 months. Anyone with other autoimmune diseases, uncontrolled infections, pregnancy or lactation was excluded from the study. Clinical symptoms, serum thyroxine, TRAb, thyroid ultrasound and orbital computed tomography formed the basis of the diagnosis. PBMCs were isolated from 10 ml of fresh peripheral blood by Ficoll-Paque density gradient centrifugation. Trizol reagent was used to extract the total RNA, and its quality was then checked on an Agilent 2100 Bioanalyzer. Reading from cysteine to phenylalanine, the CDR3 counts 14 amino acids. Only the CDR3 part of the read is kept: 42 bases, read in frame from the first base. CDR1 MNHEY and CDR2 SMNVEV were looked up in the germline V gene (reference sequence). V is reduced by 2 bases and J by 4 bases, leaving a spacing of 11 bases between them.

This clonotype was seen at least ten times. No antigen is known for it. Nothing much larger sits one base from this clone, and base qualities are not available. The source of this sequence is a woman in her twenties or thirties with Graves' ophthalmopathy. Donor details come from another sample of the same person, matched by shared clones. The chain employs TRBV27 and TRBJ1-2; the D gene is perhaps TRBD1, on 5 matching bases. The sequencing sample was made of blood. For the CDR3, the sequence is CASSLLSRGYGYTF. The DNA is TGTGCCAGCAGTTTACTCTCGAGGGGCTATGGCTACACCTTC.